Below are 25 T cell receptor beta chains sequenced from a single sample in a study of identical twins. Using its own MiXCR run on the 5' RACE reads, TCRdb lists one record per CDR3 protein. The repertoire consists of around 570,000 distinct CDR3 sequences, with more than 9% occurring once and the leading ten covering 3%. Another study also made use of these data, one on yellow fever vaccine responses in identical twins.

Sequencing input: PBMCs. The receptors come from a woman aged 18 to 35 in good health.

This clonotype was counted ten times or more. The rearrangement uses TRBV5-6 and TRBJ2-5; 14 bases fit TRBD2. V was pared by 8 bases and J by 5 bases, with 5 bases of the junction left unmatched. The CDR3 has 14 residues. Looked up from germline, CDR1 is SGHDT and CDR2 is YYEEEE. CDR3 in amino acids: CASWTSGRLETQYF. CDR3 DNA sequence: TGTGCCAGTTGGACTAGCGGGAGGTTGGAGACCCAGTACTTC.

Only a few counts were recorded for this clonotype. This chain joins TRBV9 and TRBJ2-3; D perhaps matches TRBD1 (5 bases). V lost 4 bases and J lost 5, with 11 bases in between. The CDR3 loop spans 13 amino acids. Looked up from germline, CDR1 is SGDLS and CDR2 is YYNGEE. As DNA, the CDR3 is TGTGCCAGCAGCCCACTGCAGGGAGATACGCAGTATTTT. This gives the protein CASSPLQGDTQYF.

This clonotype was seen a few times. V usage is TRBV6-4 and J usage is TRBJ2-1, with a tentative D call TRBD2 (6 bases). V gave up 6 bases and J gave up 2 bases, with 14 bases separating them. CDR3 length equals 15 residues. Per the germline V gene, CDR1 is MRHNA and CDR2 is SNTAGT. The CDR3 loop reads CASSSQRAPYNEQFF. The CDR3 coding sequence is TGTGCCAGCAGCTCCCAGCGGGCCCCCTACAATGAGCAGTTCTTC.

This clonotype has a count of ten or more. The CDR3 coding sequence is TGTGCCAGCAAAATCCGCGGGTCCGGGGAGCTGTTTTTT. This codes for CASKIRGSGELFF. V usage is TRBV12-3 or TRBV12-4 and J usage is TRBJ2-2, with a possible D match to TRBD2 (5 bases). This CDR3 region has 13 residues. Trimming removed 7 bases from V and 6 bases from J, with 12 bases in between.

This clonotype occurred many times. This chain joins TRBV7-9 and TRBJ2-7; a weak D match, TRBD2 (6 bases). The CDR3 sequence is 15 residues long. CDR1 and CDR2 (germline): SEHNR, FQNEAQ (reference sequence). V lost 5 bases and J 6 bases, leaving 20 bases between the germline ends. CDR3 nucleotide sequence: TGTGCCAGCAGCCCGGGACTGCCAAAAAATGGCGAGCAGTACTTC. Protein product: CASSPGLPKNGEQYF.

The J gene is TRBJ2-1, the V gene TRBV12-3 or TRBV12-4; 9 nucleotides agree with TRBD1. The CDR3 extends over 17 amino acids. V trimming: 8 bases; J trimming: 1 base; junction bases outside the gene matches: 12. The CDR3 bases are TGTGCCAGCCCCCCTACGGGACAGGGAACTTCCTACAATGAGCAGTTCTTC. Encoded protein: CASPPTGQGTSYNEQFF.

There are a few counts of this clonotype. The chain uses TRBV6-2 or TRBV6-3 and TRBJ2-2; D might be TRBD2 (7 bases). There are 15 residues in the CDR3. V was shortened by 4 bases and J by 4 bases, with 13 bases between the two germline ends. Germline lookup yields CDR1 MNHEY and CDR2 SVGEGT. The DNA of the CDR3 is TGTGCCAGCAGTTCCAGAGGGGGGGGCACCGGGGAGCTGTTTTTT. This sequence encodes CASSSRGGGTGELFF.

The rearrangement uses TRBV2 and TRBJ1-1, with TRBD1 identical over 9 bases. This CDR3 spans 15 amino acids. The V gene end was trimmed by 4 bases and the J gene end by 4 bases; junction bases not matched to a gene: 7. Germline-derived CDR1 and CDR2 are SNHLY and FYNNEI. The CDR3 DNA follows: TGTGCCAGCAGTGCCCGGACAGGGGCGGGCACTGAAGCTTTCTTT. It encodes CASSARTGAGTEAFF.

A few counts support this clonotype. The genes are TRBV29-1 and TRBJ2-7; D might be TRBD2 (5 bases). CDR3 size: 12 residues. V was pared by 5 bases and J by 6 bases, with 14 bases between. The V gene's germline CDR1 is SQVTM and CDR2 ANQGSEA. The CDR3, as DNA: TGCAGCGTTCCGTGGGTGGCGGGCGAGCAGTACTTC. Protein: CSVPWVAGEQYF.

V gene TRBV10-3 combines with J gene TRBJ2-7; D possibly matches TRBD1 or TRBD2 (5 bases each). The CDR3 is made up of 15 amino acids. Germline values: CDR1 ENHRY, CDR2 SYGVKD. V dropped 3 bases and J dropped 3 bases, with 15 bases sitting between them. The chain's CDR3 is CAISEESGRLYEQYF. In DNA form, the CDR3 reads TGTGCCATCAGTGAAGAATCGGGACGGCTCTACGAGCAGTACTTC.

This clonotype was counted only a few times. The chain has TRBV6-2 or TRBV6-3 and TRBJ1-5; the match to TRBD1 covers 8 bases. The CDR3 length is 15 residues. V was clipped by 5 bases and J by 4 bases; unmatched bases: 7. Germline V gives CDR1 MNHEY, CDR2 SVGEGT. The CDR3 here is CASSRPGQVNQPQHF. CDR3 nucleotides: TGTGCCAGCAGTCGACCGGGACAGGTGAATCAGCCCCAGCATTTT.

This chain links TRBV20-1 with TRBJ2-5; TRBD1 matches at 8 bases. Unmatched junction bases numbered 11, after V lost 0 bases and J lost 2 bases. The CDR3 extends over 17 amino acids. CDR1 DFQATT and CDR2 SNEGSKA come from the germline V gene (reference sequence). CDR3 in DNA: TGCAGTGCTAGAGATATGTATGGGACAGGTCAACAAGAGACCCAGTACTTC. Translated, it gives CSARDMYGTGQQETQYF.

This clonotype was found once. A much larger clone lies a single base off, so this may be a read error. The chain has TRBV10-1 and TRBJ2-2; the D is unclear. The V end lost 5 bases, the J end lost 6 bases, and 7 bases lay between the germline ends. This CDR3 has 12 residues. CDR1 is WNHNN, CDR2 SYGVQD, per germline (reference sequence). The CDR3 here is CASSRGPGELFF. The CDR3 DNA is TGCGCCAGCAGTCGTGGTCCCGGGGAGCTGTTTTTT.

The CDR3 loop is CSVPGPDLHTEAFF. The CDR3 coding sequence is TGCAGTGTTCCTGGTCCAGACCTTCACACTGAAGCTTTCTTT. The rearrangement joins TRBV20-1 to TRBJ1-1; D is uncertain. Germline lookup yields CDR1 DFQATT and CDR2 SNEGSKA (reference sequence). The CDR3 extends over 14 amino acids. The ends were cut back, 7 bases at V and 3 bases at J, with 18 bases in the middle.

There are a few counts of this clonotype. V gene TRBV14 combines with J gene TRBJ1-1, with a weak D call TRBD1 (6 bases). The ends were cut back, 4 bases at V and 11 bases at J, with 20 bases in the middle. CDR1 and CDR2 (germline): SGHDN, FVKESK. The CDR3 runs 14 residues. The CDR3 protein is CASSPSRGLSGAFF. The DNA for the CDR3 is TGTGCCAGCAGCCCATCTCGGGGGCTTAGTGGGGCTTTCTTT.

The chain joins TRBV28 to TRBJ2-1; D uncertain. The CDR3 has 15 residues. Germline V gene data show CDR1 as MDHEN and CDR2 as SYDVKM. V was clipped by 6 bases and J by 0 bases, with 12 bases between them. The chain's CDR3 is CASSPQTSSYNEQFF. CDR3 nucleotides: TGTGCCAGCAGCCCACAAACGAGCTCCTACAATGAGCAGTTCTTC.

In this sample, this clonotype turned up many times. The chain carries TRBV29-1 and TRBJ2-3; D could derive from TRBD1 or TRBD2 (5 bases each). V was clipped by 5 bases and J by 3 bases, with 21 bases between them. Germline lookup yields CDR1 SQVTM and CDR2 ANQGSEA. This CDR3 is 16 amino acids long. The CDR3 nucleotides are TGCAGCGTTATATATAGTCGGGACGGAGGAACAGATACGCAGTATTTT. It is translated as CSVIYSRDGGTDTQYF.

This clonotype came up many times. The rearrangement links TRBV28 to TRBJ2-7; weak D call: TRBD1 (5 bases). This CDR3 is 14 amino acids long. Trimming cost V 5 bases and J 2 bases, with 13 bases left between them. Germline V gene data show CDR1 as MDHEN and CDR2 as SYDVKM. CDR3 residues: CASSGAGITYEQYF. The CDR3 bases are TGTGCCAGCAGTGGGGCAGGGATAACCTACGAGCAGTACTTC. The full variable domain, its missing parts supplied by reference TRBV28 and TRBJ2-7, is DVKVTQSSRYLVKRTGEKVFLECVQDMDHENMFWYRQDPGLGLRLIYFSYDVKMKEKGDIPEGYSVSREKKERFSLILESASTNQTSMYLCASSGAGITYEQYFGPGTRLTVT.

This clonotype was seen repeatedly, ten times or more. This chain connects TRBV14 to TRBJ2-1; D not resolved. Germline lookup yields CDR1 SGHDN and CDR2 FVKESK. This CDR3 region has 13 residues. The V gene lost 4 bases and the J gene lost 4 bases, with 8 bases spanning the gap. CDR3 region: CASSPDLYNEQFF. In DNA form, the CDR3 reads TGTGCCAGCAGCCCCGACTTGTACAATGAGCAGTTCTTC.

This chain uses TRBV7-2 with TRBJ2-7; 11 bases are a match to TRBD2. The ends lost 5 bases at V and 3 bases at J; junction bases unmatched: 6. Germline lookup yields CDR1 SGHTA and CDR2 FQGNSA. This CDR3 is 15 amino acids long. CDR3 protein: CASSPTSGGLYEQYF. DNA for the CDR3: TGTGCCAGCAGCCCCACTAGCGGGGGTCTCTACGAGCAGTACTTC.

The sample holds many counts of this clonotype. The V and J genes are TRBV24-1 and TRBJ2-1, with 9 positions matching TRBD1. This CDR3 has 14 amino acids. The V and J ends lost 5 bases and 6 bases, in that order; junction bases with no gene match: 4. Germline V gene lookup returns CDR1 KGHDR and CDR2 SFDVKD. The CDR3 coding sequence is TGTGCCACCAGTGGGAGGACAGGGGTCAATGAGCAGTTCTTC. It codes for CATSGRTGVNEQFF.

The CDR3 loop reads CASSFVSAGKAYEQYF. The DNA for the CDR3 is TGTGCCAGCAGCTTCGTTTCGGCAGGAAAGGCCTACGAGCAGTACTTC. The V and J genes are TRBV5-6 and TRBJ2-7; D uncertain. The CDR3 spans 16 residues. The V end lost 2 bases, the J end lost 2 bases, and 17 bases lay between the germline ends. Germline values: CDR1 SGHDT, CDR2 YYEEEE.

The chain couples TRBV30 to TRBJ2-3; 14 nucleotides align to TRBD2. V gave up 1 base and J gave up 5 bases; unmatched junction bases: 8. Germline-derived CDR1 and CDR2 are GTSNPN and SVGIG (reference sequence). The CDR3 has 17 amino acids. CDR3 amino acids: CAWSGLTSGRARDTQYF. The CDR3 DNA reads as TGTGCCTGGAGTGGCCTGACTAGCGGGAGGGCGAGAGATACGCAGTATTTT. Full variable domain (rest looked up from reference TRBV30 and TRBJ2-3): SQTIHQWPATLVQPVGSPLSLECTVEGTSNPNLYWYRQAAGRGLQLLFYSVGIGQISSEVPQNLSASRPQDRQFILSSKKLLLSDSGFYLCAWSGLTSGRARDTQYFGPGTRLTVL.

In this sample, this clonotype turned up many times. The CDR3 sequence is CASSQVISSGANVLTF. CDR3 DNA: TGTGCCAGCAGCCAAGTAATCAGCTCTGGGGCCAACGTCCTGACTTTC. The chain is built from TRBV3-1 and TRBJ2-6, with D unclear. Germline V gene sequence: CDR1 LGHDT, CDR2 YNNKEL (reference sequence). This CDR3 spans 16 amino acids. The V and J ends lost 1 base and 0 bases respectively, with 7 bases between them.

CDR3 DNA sequence: TGTGCCATCAGTGGGGCGGCAGGGGACACTGAAGCTTTCTTT. Translation gives CAISGAAGDTEAFF. This rearrangement joins TRBV10-3 to TRBJ1-1, with a tentative D call TRBD1 (6 bases). The germline CDR1 and CDR2 sequences are ENHRY and SYGVKD. The length of the CDR3 is 14 residues. Trimming took off 4 bases at V and 3 bases at J, with 12 bases between the two ends.